This T cell receptor beta chain derives from a study of early T cells in non-severe SARS-CoV-2 infection. Study-wide background: Sequencing targeted bulk RNA from unsorted whole blood, leaving chains unpaired. Study results and limitations: Matching results from VDJdb favored anti-spike CD8 responses, leaving private and CD4 specificities undetected.

The CDR3 runs to 14 residues. Trimming shortened V by 7 bases and J by 2 bases, and 12 bases separated the two germline ends. This clonotype was found many times. Its target is unknown. Individual cDNA molecules received unique molecular identifiers during library preparation. TCRdb independently ran MiXCR on the 5' RACE reads; one entry per CDR3 protein. Seen here are tens of thousands of distinct CDR3 sequences, roughly 13% observed once, and the top ten hold 2.9%. The sequence was collected from an adult who was a healthcare worker with PCR-confirmed SARS-CoV-2 infection or an uninfected control (not recorded which). The chain links TRBV12-3 or TRBV12-4 to TRBJ2-1, with D possibly being TRBD1 or TRBD2 (7 bases each). The sample consisted of whole blood. In DNA, the CDR3 is TGTGCCAGCAAGGGGGCGGGGGCCTACAATGAGCAGTTCTTC. Its translation: CASKGAGAYNEQFF.